This record covers a single T cell receptor (beta chain). The antigen this receptor binds is unknown. No base quality information exists; no much larger clone differs at one position. The data were obtained in a study of blood T cell repertoires in COVID-19 (dated by TCRdb to the early 2020s). Some background on the complete study: Collaborator samples came from the United States, Italy and Spain and covered acute and convalescent phases of COVID-19. The samples were drawn from two sources: the first 160 participants of the ongoing ImmuneRACE study, and fewer than 1,500 subjects contributed by 6 global collaborators. Deeply sampled blood TCRbeta repertoires from subjects exposed to, actively infected with, or recovered from COVID-19 were included in the dataset. HLA class I and class II types, where available, came from metadata supplied by the sample provider rather than from assay-based typing. The prospective study material was composed of cDNA or gDNA derived from T cells, B-cell-depleted T cells, or PBMCs. A de-identified subject ID, COVID-19 status, age in years and sex were almost always included in the sample metadata. A freely available public database, intended as a resource for researchers studying the immune response to SARS-CoV-2, is where the repertoires were released.

Study-wide conclusions, independent of this receptor: Clinical and demographic metadata were provided uncurated, with the amount varying by source and participant.

The germline V gene encodes CDR1 WNHNN and CDR2 SYGVQD (reference sequence). The CDR3 runs 16 amino acids, cysteine and phenylalanine included. The read is trimmed to its CDR3 DNA, 48 bases read in frame from base 1. Germline trimming: 5 bases from V, 0 bases from J; junction bases outside gene matches: 8. The immunoSEQ Assay, a bias-controlled multiplex PCR, was used to amplify TCRbeta CDR3 regions from genomic DNA. Per the source publication's procedure: The number of nucleated cells in each sample was estimated from the amplification of reference gene primers within the assay. Sequence reads were collapsed and filtered to measure the absolute abundance of every unique TCRbeta CDR3 rearrangement. For each sample, productive Simpson clonality was calculated as the square root of Simpson's diversity index over productive rearrangements. This is the immuneACCESS table as TCRdb keeps it, with only in-frame sequences that have V and J called. A part of the clones is gone; compared with another copy, unresolved V genes explain less than half, and the rest is unexplained. V, J and clone size derive from that table, while D and trimming were established from the DNA sequence. The sample table contains nearly 300,000 clones; only one count was recorded for approximately 89% of them. Of the sample, 5.5% to 7% falls within the top ten clones.

Another Seattle source contributed samples from volunteer blood donors who had recovered from COVID-19. Whole blood was collected in K2EDTA tubes by collaborating institutions according to the institutions' own protocols. For TCRbeta analysis, collaborators shipped samples as frozen whole blood, isolated PBMCs, or DNA extracted from either of those sample types. Specimen: peripheral blood. The TCR was taken from a woman between 25 and 40 years old who had recovered from COVID-19. The receptor chain draws on TRBV10-1 and TRBJ1-2, and 8 junctional nucleotides match TRBD1. The nucleotide sequence is given as TGCGCCAGCAGTCGACAGGGGAGGGATACTAACTATGGCTACACCTTC. Protein translation: CASSRQGRDTNYGYTF.